The sequence of this T cell receptor (beta chain) was determined in a study of blood T cells in healthy people across ages. Across the whole study: About one barcoded beta molecule per two T cells was captured by template switching. General study findings and limits: Age advanced and TCR beta diversity per million T cells fell, roughly linearly.

Healthy Russian Caucasian donors spanned ages about 6 to 100 years. This clonotype has only a few counts. Its antigen is unknown. Next came a second PCR, run for roughly 6 to 11 cycles, which used a sample-barcoded 5' primer along with a J-beta primer mix. Unique molecular identifiers of 12 random nucleotides labeled each cDNA. Via MiXCR, TCRdb re-called the 5' RACE reads, giving one row per CDR3 protein. The sample contains over 1,500,000 distinct CDR3 sequences, approximately 40% of which appear only once. The specimen was blood. The clonotype originates from a human donor in good health.

The CDR3 loop reads CASSRQGAVQPQHF. The CDR3 nucleotides are TGTGCCAGCAGCAGACAGGGGGCGGTTCAGCCCCAGCATTTT. The rearrangement uses TRBV6-1 and TRBJ1-5, with 10 bases that match TRBD1. Germline-derived CDR1 and CDR2 are MNHNS and SASEGT. V dropped 6 bases and J dropped 6; count of bases not matched to a gene: 5. This CDR3 has 14 residues.